The 28 T cell receptor beta chains below were found in one sample sequenced in a study of CD8 T cells in ankylosing spondylitis. TCRdb recomputed calls from the 5' RACE reads with MiXCR, one row per CDR3 protein. This table has about 240,000 distinct CDR3 sequences, around 7.8% appearing once. The specimen sequenced was blood, either unsorted or a sorted T cell fraction (not recorded which). The receptors shown here come from a male donor with ankylosing spondylitis or in good health (not recorded which).

This clonotype was counted many times. The chain recombines TRBV9 with TRBJ2-7, with 10 nucleotides matching TRBD1. The V and J ends lost 4 bases and 6 bases, in that order; junction bases with no gene match: 13. Looked up from germline, CDR1 is SGDLS and CDR2 is YYNGEE. The CDR3 runs 16 residues. The CDR3 DNA follows: TGTGCCAGCAGCCTAACCGGGTCGGACAGGGGGAGCGAGCAGTACTTC. Protein: CASSLTGSDRGSEQYF.

This clonotype was seen ten or more times. The V call is TRBV30, the J call TRBJ1-3, with D possibly TRBD1 on 5 matching bases. CDR1 GTSNPN and CDR2 SVGIG come from the germline V gene (reference sequence). The CDR3 is made up of 14 amino acids. Trimming left V 5 bases short and J 4 bases short, with 15 bases between. CDR3 nucleotides: TGTGCCTGGGGGGGACTTTACTCCGGAAACACCATATATTTT. It encodes CAWGGLYSGNTIYF.

This clonotype was recorded at least ten times. V is TRBV5-5 and J is TRBJ1-5; 7 nucleotides align to TRBD1. CDR3 length: 16 residues. With V trimmed by 4 bases and J by 0 bases, 7 bases remained unmatched. The germline V gene has CDR1 SGHKS and CDR2 YYEKEE (reference sequence). The CDR3 region has the DNA TGTGCCAGCAGCGCGGGACAGCCATATAGCAATCAGCCCCAGCATTTT. Translated: CASSAGQPYSNQPQHF.

This clonotype occurred many times. The V and J genes are TRBV5-1 and TRBJ2-7; a weak D match, TRBD1 (6 bases). Trimming shortened V by 2 bases and J by 3 bases, and 9 bases separated the two germline ends. There are 13 residues in the CDR3. Germline loops: CDR1 SGHRS, CDR2 YFSETQ. In DNA, the CDR3 is TGCGCCAGCAGCTTCCAGGGGCACTACGAGCAGTACTTC. Its translation: CASSFQGHYEQYF.

This clonotype has ten or more counts. The gene calls are TRBV4-2 and TRBJ1-5; D remains ambiguous. Germline CDR1 LGHNA, CDR2 YNFKEQ. V was shortened by 0 bases and J by 3 bases, with 9 bases between the two germline ends. The CDR3 loop spans 15 amino acids. The CDR3 sequence is CASSQDRRNNQPQHF. The DNA of the CDR3 is TGTGCCAGCAGCCAAGATCGCCGGAACAATCAGCCCCAGCATTTT.

This sequence joins TRBV7-3 and TRBJ2-3; TRBD2 agrees at 8 bases. The CDR3 contains 15 residues. Germline-derived CDR1 and CDR2 are SGHTA and FQGTGA. V lost 4 bases, J lost 0 bases, and 3 bases stayed unmatched. The CDR3 DNA reads as TGTGCCAGCAGCTCGGGGGGGCTAAGCACAGATACGCAGTATTTT. It yields the protein CASSSGGLSTDTQYF.

Ten or more counts support this clonotype. The chain uses TRBV9 and TRBJ1-6; 10 bases map to TRBD1. Trimming took 4 bases from V and 7 from J; bases not matched to a gene: 8. CDR1 and CDR2 from the germline V gene are SGDLS and YYNGEE. This CDR3 region has 16 residues. CDR3: CASSTDRGRWNSPLHF. The CDR3 DNA reads TGTGCCAGCAGCACAGACAGGGGGCGGTGGAATTCACCCCTCCACTTT.

This clonotype was counted many times. This chain connects TRBV6-2 or TRBV6-3 to TRBJ2-7; D is uncertain. Trimming took off 5 bases at V and 7 bases at J, with 12 bases between the two ends. The germline V gene encodes CDR1 MNHEY and CDR2 SVGEGT. The CDR3 runs 12 residues. The chain's CDR3 is CASSDPAREQYF. CDR3 bases: TGTGCCAGCAGTGACCCGGCGAGAGAGCAGTACTTC.

This clonotype was picked up many times. V and J are TRBV5-1 and TRBJ2-3; 9 bases align to TRBD1. The V gene's germline CDR1 is SGHRS and CDR2 YFSETQ. The CDR3 covers 14 residues. V lost 4 bases and J lost 5; bases outside the gene matches: 5. The CDR3 loop is CASSRDREGDTQYF. The CDR3 nucleotides read TGCGCCAGCAGCCGGGACAGGGAGGGAGATACGCAGTATTTT.

In its sample, this clonotype was seen many times. The V gene is TRBV20-1, the J gene TRBJ1-6; the D is unclear. CDR1 is DFQATT, CDR2 SNEGSKA, per germline (reference sequence). The CDR3 runs 15 residues. Deletions cut 7 bases from V and 4 bases from J, with 17 bases between. This chain's CDR3 is CSGQRLSNYNSPLHF. The CDR3, as DNA: TGCAGTGGACAACGACTCTCAAATTATAATTCACCCCTCCACTTT.

This clonotype was recorded many times. The chain has TRBV29-1 and TRBJ2-1; D perhaps matches TRBD2 (7 bases). Germline V gene sequence: CDR1 SQVTM, CDR2 ANQGSEA. Trimming removed 4 bases from V and 12 bases from J, with 19 bases in between. This CDR3 is 13 amino acids long. In nucleotides, the CDR3 is TGCAGCGTTGGGGGGGGGCTACAGGAAGTGCAGTTCTTC. Protein product: CSVGGGLQEVQFF.

This clonotype came up a few times. The V call is TRBV29-1, the J call TRBJ1-1; the D gene is possibly TRBD1 (5 bases). This CDR3 is built from 12 residues. V lost 5 bases, J lost 1 base, and 8 bases lay in between. Per the germline V gene, CDR1 is SQVTM and CDR2 is ANQGSEA. Written as DNA, the CDR3 is TGCAGCGTTAGACAGAGGAACACTGAAGCTTTCTTT. Protein product: CSVRQRNTEAFF.

The table lists this clonotype with many counts. V is TRBV5-1 and J is TRBJ2-7, with D tentatively TRBD1 (6 bases). There are 15 residues in the CDR3. Germline V gene data show CDR1 as SGHRS and CDR2 as YFSETQ. Trimming removed 0 bases from V and 1 base from J, with 11 bases in between. The CDR3 sequence is CASSLEAGASYEQYF. Written as DNA, the CDR3 is TGCGCCAGCAGCTTGGAGGCAGGGGCTTCCTACGAGCAGTACTTC. The variable domain in full, completed from reference TRBV5-1 and TRBJ2-7, reads KAGVTQTPRYLIKTRGQQVTLSCSPISGHRSVSWYQQTPGQGLQFLFEYFSETQRNKGNFPGRFSGRQFSNSRSEMNVSTLELGDSALYLCASSLEAGASYEQYFGPGTRLTVT.

Only one count was recorded for this clonotype. No conserved phenylalanine or tryptophan is present at the end of the CDR3, so a read error is the likely explanation. The V call is TRBV9, the J call TRBJ2-7; 10 bases fit TRBD2. CDR3 length: 17 amino acids. V lost 0 bases and J lost 1; bases outside the gene matches: 7. Germline assignment: CDR1 SGDLS and CDR2 YYNGEE. For the CDR3, the DNA is TGTGCCAGCAGCGTAGGGAGCGGGAGGGCCAATTCCTACGAGCAGTACTCC. This codes for CASSVGSGRANSYEQYS.

There are many counts of this clonotype. The rearrangement links TRBV7-8 to TRBJ1-1; D gene ambiguous. Trimming left V 1 base short and J 6 bases short, with 15 bases between. From germline, CDR1 is SGHVS and CDR2 FQNEAQ. This CDR3 is built from 15 residues. This chain's CDR3 is CASSLGRRADPEAFF. The DNA for the CDR3 is TGTGCCAGCAGCTTAGGGCGACGGGCGGACCCTGAAGCTTTCTTT. Full variable domain (rest looked up from reference TRBV7-8 and TRBJ1-1): GAGVSQSPRYKVAKRGQDVALRCDPISGHVSLFWYQQALGQGPEFLTYFQNEAQLDKSGLPSDRFFAERPEGSVSTLKIQRTQQEDSAVYLCASSLGRRADPEAFFGQGTRLTVV.

This clonotype was recorded many times. The gene calls are TRBV6-2 or TRBV6-3 and TRBJ1-2, with 7 bases aligning to TRBD1. V gave up 5 bases and J gave up 6 bases; unmatched junction bases: 6. CDR1 MNHEY and CDR2 SVGEGT come from the germline V gene. CDR3 length: 13 residues. CDR3 sequence: CASSDHRGDGYTF. The CDR3 coding sequence is TGTGCCAGCAGTGACCACAGGGGCGATGGCTACACCTTC.

This clonotype was recorded at least ten times. The J gene is TRBJ2-2, the V gene TRBV21-1. TRBV21-1 constitutes a pseudogene. This CDR3 is built from 17 residues. As DNA, the CDR3 is TGTGCCAGCGGCACAGTGTTGGCGGTCGCACACACCGGGGAGCTGTTTTTT. Its protein product is CASGTVLAVAHTGELFF.

This rearrangement joins TRBV25-1 to TRBJ2-2; D is uncertain. The CDR3 is 14 residues long. CDR1 and CDR2 from the germline V gene are MGHDK and SYGVNS. Trimming removed 5 bases from V and 4 bases from J, with 11 bases in between. The CDR3 sequence is CASSSGSSTGELFF. The DNA for the CDR3 is TGTGCCAGCAGTTCCGGGTCGAGCACCGGGGAGCTGTTTTTT.

This clonotype was seen repeatedly, ten times or more. The chain links TRBV7-9 to TRBJ1-1; TRBD1 agrees at 7 bases. Germline trimming cut 5 bases from V and 10 bases from J; bases unmatched to any gene: 4. There are 11 residues in the CDR3. Germline V gene data show CDR1 as SEHNR and CDR2 as FQNEAQ (reference sequence). This CDR3 is CASSAQGPAFF. The CDR3 DNA follows: TGTGCCAGCAGCGCACAGGGGCCAGCTTTCTTT.

This clonotype was counted ten times or more. The rearrangement links TRBV29-1 to TRBJ1-1; TRBD1 agrees at 7 bases. Germline values: CDR1 SQVTM, CDR2 ANQGSEA. V shed 5 bases and J 1 base; nucleotides not matched to a gene: 4. The CDR3 is made up of 13 amino acids. Here the CDR3 reads CSVWTGRNTEAFF. The CDR3, as DNA: TGCAGCGTTTGGACAGGCCGGAACACTGAAGCTTTCTTT.

This clonotype was seen at least ten times. V is TRBV3-1 and J is TRBJ2-7; TRBD2 is a possible D gene (6 bases). The V gene lost 0 bases and the J gene lost 7 bases, with 19 bases spanning the gap. The germline V gene has CDR1 LGHDT and CDR2 YNNKEL (reference sequence). The CDR3 extends over 16 amino acids. CDR3 sequence: CASSQDWDSPAWEQYF. DNA for the CDR3: TGTGCCAGCAGCCAAGATTGGGACTCCCCCGCTTGGGAGCAGTACTTC.

The V gene is TRBV7-2, the J gene TRBJ2-7; 9 bases map to TRBD1. This CDR3 contains 15 residues. Germline CDR1 is SGHTA and CDR2 is FQGNSA. The V segment lost 4 bases and the J segment 3 bases; nucleotides outside the gene matches: 7. CDR3 DNA: TGTGCCAGCAGCTCCGACAGGGGGTTGTTCTACGAGCAGTACTTC. Protein product: CASSSDRGLFYEQYF.

The chain links TRBV3-1 to TRBJ1-1; D call uncertain. Trimming cost V 2 bases and J 1 base, with 5 bases left between them. CDR3 length: 13 residues. Germline CDR1 reads LGHDT; CDR2 reads YNNKEL (reference sequence). The CDR3 loop reads CASSQWKNTEAFF. CDR3 bases: TGTGCCAGCAGCCAATGGAAGAACACTGAAGCTTTCTTT.

V usage is TRBV10-1 and J usage is TRBJ2-2; D is uncertain. The germline gives CDR1 WNHNN, CDR2 SYGVQD (reference sequence). The CDR3 runs to 13 residues. V lost 3 bases, J lost 3 bases, and 5 bases lay in between. The CDR3 sequence is CASSEPYTGELFF. CDR3 DNA sequence: TGCGCCAGCAGTGAACCGTACACCGGGGAGCTGTTTTTT.

This clonotype came up many times. The chain's CDR3 is CASSGPKTGELFF. The CDR3, as DNA: TGTGCCAGCAGTGGCCCTAAAACCGGGGAGCTGTTTTTT. The rearrangement joins TRBV6-2 or TRBV6-3 to TRBJ2-2, with no clear D. Germline lookup yields CDR1 MNHEY and CDR2 SVGEGT. Trimming took off 5 bases at V and 5 bases at J, with 9 bases between the two ends. This CDR3 spans 13 amino acids.

This clonotype was picked up many times. The chain employs TRBV6-5 and TRBJ1-2; D is uncertain. V was clipped by 2 bases and J by 0 bases, with 16 bases between them. The CDR3 length is 17 residues. CDR1 and CDR2 (germline): MNHEY, SVGAGI. CDR3 nucleotides: TGTGCCAGCAGTTACGAGGGTCCCCTGGGATCTAACTATGGCTACACCTTC. This gives the protein CASSYEGPLGSNYGYTF.

The table lists this clonotype with many counts. J is TRBJ1-3 and V is TRBV20-1; weak D call: TRBD1 (5 bases). There are 15 residues in the CDR3. The germline CDR1 and CDR2 sequences are DFQATT and SNEGSKA (reference sequence). V was pared by 1 base and J by 2 bases, with 12 bases between. CDR3 bases: TGCAGTGCTAGAGTGGGGGGACCCGCTGGAAACACCATATATTTT. Translating gives CSARVGGPAGNTIYF.

To note about this clonotype: A much more abundant neighbour one base away suggests this may be a read error. The chain is built from TRBV7-9 and TRBJ2-2, with D possibly TRBD1 on 6 matching bases. Trimming pared 4 bases from V and 1 base from J, leaving 10 bases between. CDR1 and CDR2 from the germline V gene are SEHNR and FQNEAQ (reference sequence). The CDR3 consists of 15 residues. This CDR3 reads CASSSGHLNTGELFF. For the CDR3, the DNA is TGTGCCAGCAGCTCGGGACACCTGAACACCGGGGAGCTGTTTTTT.